This T cell receptor beta chain was captured in a study of OX40 agonist ivuxolimab in advanced cancers. Whole-study context: Eligibility admitted prior anti-PD-1, anti-PD-L1 or anti-CTLA-4 therapy; about 39% had some. Partial responses were recorded for three patients, including one with hepatocellular carcinoma and two with cutaneous melanoma.

With 4 bases removed from V and 2 bases from J, the gap between germline ends came to 17 bases. The CDR3 runs to 16 residues. Looked up from germline, CDR1 is SEHNR and CDR2 is FQNEAQ (reference sequence). Study-wide findings and caveats: No antigen was identified for the clonally expanded peripheral T cells.

Profiling relied on immunoSEQ multiplex PCR, and the TCRdb table lists in-frame clones only, not all of them. This sample has around 34,000 clones, with approximately 90% found just once. Remarks on this clone: What it binds is unknown.

Here the sequenced sample was CD4+ or CD8+ T cells sorted from blood, taken in a trial of the OX40 agonist ivuxolimab. The gene calls are TRBV7-9 and TRBJ2-5; D might be TRBD2 (7 bases). This sequence originates from an adult with an advanced solid tumor such as melanoma, head and neck, liver or kidney cancer. This CDR3 is CASSSVYGGPQETQYF. CDR3 DNA sequence: TGTGCCAGCAGCTCAGTCTACGGGGGGCCACAAGAGACCCAGTACTTC. The whole variable domain, remainder taken from reference TRBV7-9 and TRBJ2-5, is DTGVSQNPRHKITKRGQNVTFRCDPISEHNRLYWYRQTLGQGPEFLTYFQNEAQLEKSRLLSDRFSAERPKGSFSTLEIQRTEQGDSAMYLCASSSVYGGPQETQYFGPGTRLLVL.